What follows is one T cell receptor (beta chain) and its context. Germline trimming cut 6 bases from V and 3 bases from J; bases unmatched to any gene: 9. CDR3 length: 15 residues. Germline V gene lookup returns CDR1 MNHEY and CDR2 SVGAGI. Authors' data handling: The authors estimated nucleated cell counts from reference gene primer amplification. Some clones are missing from TCRdb's copy, which holds only in-frame ones; the method was immunoSEQ multiplex PCR. That table gives V, J and clone size, and the DNA gave D and trimming. Of over 70,000 clones detected, roughly 85% appear once; the ten largest clones hold approximately 10%. This record comes from a study of blood T cell repertoires in COVID-19. Study background: Collection of acute and convalescent COVID-19 samples took place in the United States, Italy and Spain.

A Seattle source enrolled patients during active infection and followed them longitudinally. The J gene is TRBJ2-7, the V gene TRBV6-5; 9 bases match TRBD1. Sequencing used peripheral blood. The clonotype originates from a man aged 60-69 years with COVID-19, enrolled during active disease. Here the CDR3 reads CASSPGQGHFYEQYF. CDR3 nucleotide sequence: TGTGCCAGCAGCCCGGGACAGGGACATTTCTACGAGCAGTACTTC.